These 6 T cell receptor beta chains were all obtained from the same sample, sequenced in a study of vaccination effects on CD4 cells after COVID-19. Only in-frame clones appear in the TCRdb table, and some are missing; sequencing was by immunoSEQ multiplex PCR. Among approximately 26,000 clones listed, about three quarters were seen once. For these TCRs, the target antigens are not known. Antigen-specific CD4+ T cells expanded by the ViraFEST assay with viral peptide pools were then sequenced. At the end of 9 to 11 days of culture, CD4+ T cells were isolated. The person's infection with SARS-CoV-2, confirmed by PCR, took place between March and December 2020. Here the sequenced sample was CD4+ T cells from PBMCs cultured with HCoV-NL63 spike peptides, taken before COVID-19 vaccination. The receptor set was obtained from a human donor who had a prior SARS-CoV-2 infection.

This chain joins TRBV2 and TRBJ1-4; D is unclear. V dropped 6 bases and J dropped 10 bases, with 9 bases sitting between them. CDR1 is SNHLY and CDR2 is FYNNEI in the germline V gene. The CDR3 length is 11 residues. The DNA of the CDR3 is TGTGCCAGCAGCGTAGTACGAAAACTGTTTTTT. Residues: CASSVVRKLFF. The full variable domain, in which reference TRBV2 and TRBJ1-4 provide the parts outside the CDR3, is EPEVTQTPSHQVTQMGQEVILRCVPISNHLYFYWYRQILGQKVEFLVSFYNNEISEKSEIFDDQFSVERPDGSNFTLKIRSTKLEDSAMYFCASSVVRKLFFGSGTQLSVL.

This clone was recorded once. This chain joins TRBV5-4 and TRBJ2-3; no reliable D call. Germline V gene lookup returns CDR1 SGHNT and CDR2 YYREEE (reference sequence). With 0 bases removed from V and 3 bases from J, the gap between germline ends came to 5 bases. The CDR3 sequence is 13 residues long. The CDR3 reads CASSLAETDTQYF. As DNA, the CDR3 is TGTGCCAGCAGCTTGGCCGAAACAGATACGCAGTATTTT.

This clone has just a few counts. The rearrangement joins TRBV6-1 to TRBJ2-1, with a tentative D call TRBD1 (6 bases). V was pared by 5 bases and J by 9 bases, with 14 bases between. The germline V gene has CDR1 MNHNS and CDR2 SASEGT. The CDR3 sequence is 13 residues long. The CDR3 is CASSQNRVGEQFF. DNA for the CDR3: TGTGCCAGCAGTCAGAACAGGGTCGGTGAGCAGTTCTTC.

The CDR3 nucleotides are TGTGCCAGTGGGGGAAATTCATACGAGCAGTACTTC. It codes for CASGGNSYEQYF. The chain has TRBV6-5 and TRBJ2-7; D is tentatively TRBD1 or TRBD2 (5 bases each). V dropped 9 bases and J dropped 4 bases, with 13 bases sitting between them. The CDR3 length is 12 residues. Germline lookup yields CDR1 MNHEY and CDR2 SVGAGI.

CDR3 in DNA: TGTGCCAGCAGCCAAGTCTTAGGATCATCCTACGAGCAGTACTTC. Translated: CASSQVLGSSYEQYF. This chain links TRBV4-2 with TRBJ2-7, with no clear D. The CDR3 loop spans 15 amino acids. The germline gives CDR1 LGHNA, CDR2 YNFKEQ. V was clipped by 1 base and J by 1 base, with 11 bases between them.

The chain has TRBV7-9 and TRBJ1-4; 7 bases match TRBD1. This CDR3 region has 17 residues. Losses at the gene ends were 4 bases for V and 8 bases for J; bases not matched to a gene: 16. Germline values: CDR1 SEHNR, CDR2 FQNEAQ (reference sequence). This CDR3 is CASSSWDSQFEGEKLFF. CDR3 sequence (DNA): TGTGCCAGCAGCTCGTGGGACAGTCAGTTTGAGGGCGAAAAACTGTTTTTT.